Sequencing of this TCR beta chain was carried out in a study of blood T cell repertoires in COVID-19. V lost 1 base to trimming and J lost 4 bases; unmatched junction nucleotides: 2. Per germline, CDR1 MGHRA and CDR2 YSYEKL. The CDR3 length is 15 residues. Participants spanned ages about 18 to 100 years and resided in about 25 US areas. Before being deemed recovered, Cohort 3 donors had two negative PCRs, clearance, or symptom resolution. This clone was counted once. Original methodology: Amplifying reference gene primers gave estimates of nucleated cell counts. Here immunoSEQ multiplex PCR was the method, and the copy in TCRdb shows in-frame clones only, minus some. Clonal size and the V and J genes are those of that table, whereas D and trimming came from the DNA. The data show 400,000 or so clones, 90% seen once.

The receptor was isolated from a man younger than 30 who had recovered from COVID-19. Sequencing used PBMCs or T cells enriched from blood (not recorded which). J is TRBJ2-2 and V is TRBV4-1, with TRBD2 identical over 8 bases. The CDR3 spells CASSQAGGFTGELFF. Written as DNA, the CDR3 is TGCGCCAGCAGCCAAGCGGGAGGGTTCACCGGGGAGCTGTTTTTT.